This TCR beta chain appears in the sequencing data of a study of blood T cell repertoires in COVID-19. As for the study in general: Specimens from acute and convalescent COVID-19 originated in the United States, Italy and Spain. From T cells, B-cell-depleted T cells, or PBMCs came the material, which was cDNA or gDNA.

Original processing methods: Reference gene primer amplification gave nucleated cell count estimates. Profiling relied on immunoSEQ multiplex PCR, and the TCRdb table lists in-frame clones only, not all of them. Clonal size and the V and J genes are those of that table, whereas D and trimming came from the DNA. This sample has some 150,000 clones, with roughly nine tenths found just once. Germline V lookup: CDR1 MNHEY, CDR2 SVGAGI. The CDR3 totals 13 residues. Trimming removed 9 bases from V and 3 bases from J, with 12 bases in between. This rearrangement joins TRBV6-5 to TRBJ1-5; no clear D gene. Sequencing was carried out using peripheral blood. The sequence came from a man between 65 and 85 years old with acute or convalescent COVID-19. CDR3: CASRPGYNQPQHF. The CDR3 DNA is TGTGCCAGTCGGCCGGGGTACAATCAGCCCCAGCATTTT.